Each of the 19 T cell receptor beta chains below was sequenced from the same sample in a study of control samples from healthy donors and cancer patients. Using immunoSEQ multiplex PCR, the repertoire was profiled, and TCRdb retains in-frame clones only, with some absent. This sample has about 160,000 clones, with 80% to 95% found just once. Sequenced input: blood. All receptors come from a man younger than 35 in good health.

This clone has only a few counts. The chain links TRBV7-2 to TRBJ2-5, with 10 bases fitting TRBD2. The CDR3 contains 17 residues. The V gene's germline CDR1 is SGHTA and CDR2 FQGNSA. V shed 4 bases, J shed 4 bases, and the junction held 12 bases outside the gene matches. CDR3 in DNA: TGTGCCAGCAGCTCCATCGGCCCCTTAGCGGGAGGAGAGACCCAGTACTTC. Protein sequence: CASSSIGPLAGGETQYF.

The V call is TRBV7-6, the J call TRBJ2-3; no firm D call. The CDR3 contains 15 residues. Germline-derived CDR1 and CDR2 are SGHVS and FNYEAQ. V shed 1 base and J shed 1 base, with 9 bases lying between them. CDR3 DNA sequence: TGTGCCAGCAGCTTAGAACAAAGGGGCACAGATACGCAGTATTTT. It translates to CASSLEQRGTDTQYF. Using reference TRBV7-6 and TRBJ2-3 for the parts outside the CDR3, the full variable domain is GAGVSQSPRYKVTKRGQDVALRCDPISGHVSLYWYRQALGQGPEFLTYFNYEAQQDKSGLPNDRFSAERPEGSISTLTIQRTEQRDSAMYRCASSLEQRGTDTQYFGPGTRLTVL.

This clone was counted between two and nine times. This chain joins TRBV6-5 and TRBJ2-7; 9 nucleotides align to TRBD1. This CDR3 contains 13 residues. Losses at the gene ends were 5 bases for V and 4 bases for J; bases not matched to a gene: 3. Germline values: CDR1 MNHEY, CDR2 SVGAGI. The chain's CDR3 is CASSIGQGYEQYF. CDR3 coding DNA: TGTGCCAGCAGTATCGGACAGGGGTACGAGCAGTACTTC.

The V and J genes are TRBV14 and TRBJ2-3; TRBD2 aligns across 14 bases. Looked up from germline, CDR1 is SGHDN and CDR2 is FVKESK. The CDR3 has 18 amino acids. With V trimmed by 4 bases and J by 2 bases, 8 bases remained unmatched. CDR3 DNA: TGTGCCAGCAGCCCTAGGACTAGCGGGGGGCTAAACACAGATACGCAGTATTTT. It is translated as CASSPRTSGGLNTDTQYF.

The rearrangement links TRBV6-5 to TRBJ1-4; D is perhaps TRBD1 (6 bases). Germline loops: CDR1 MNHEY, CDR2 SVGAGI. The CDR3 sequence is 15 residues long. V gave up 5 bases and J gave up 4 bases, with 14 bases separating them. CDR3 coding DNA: TGTGCCAGCAGTAACGCAGGGGTTGGTAATGAAAAACTGTTTTTT. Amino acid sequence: CASSNAGVGNEKLFF.

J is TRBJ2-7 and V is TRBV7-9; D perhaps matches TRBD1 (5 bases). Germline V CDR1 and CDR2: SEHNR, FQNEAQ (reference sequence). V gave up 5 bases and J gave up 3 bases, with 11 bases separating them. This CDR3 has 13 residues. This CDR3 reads CASSPQRGYEQYF. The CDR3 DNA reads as TGTGCCAGCAGCCCTCAAAGGGGCTACGAGCAGTACTTC.

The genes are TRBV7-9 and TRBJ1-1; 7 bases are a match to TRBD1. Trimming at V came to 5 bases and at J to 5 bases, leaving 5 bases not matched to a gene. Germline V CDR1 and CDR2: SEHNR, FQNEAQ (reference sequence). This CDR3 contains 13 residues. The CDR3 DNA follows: TGTGCCAGCAGCCCCGAGGGACAGACTGAAGCTTTCTTT. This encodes CASSPEGQTEAFF.

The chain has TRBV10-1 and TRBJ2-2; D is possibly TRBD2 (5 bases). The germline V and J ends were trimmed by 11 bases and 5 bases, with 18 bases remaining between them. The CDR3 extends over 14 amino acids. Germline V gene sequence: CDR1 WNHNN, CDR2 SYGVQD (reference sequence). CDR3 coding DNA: TGCGCCTGCGCTCCAGGAGGCCGAACCGGGGAGCTGTTTTTT. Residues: CACAPGGRTGELFF.

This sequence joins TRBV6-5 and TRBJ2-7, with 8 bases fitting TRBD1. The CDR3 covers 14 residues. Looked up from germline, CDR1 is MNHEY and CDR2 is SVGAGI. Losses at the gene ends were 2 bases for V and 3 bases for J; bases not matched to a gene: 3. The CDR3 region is CASSYATGVYEQYF. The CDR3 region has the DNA TGTGCCAGCAGTTACGCGACAGGGGTCTACGAGCAGTACTTC.

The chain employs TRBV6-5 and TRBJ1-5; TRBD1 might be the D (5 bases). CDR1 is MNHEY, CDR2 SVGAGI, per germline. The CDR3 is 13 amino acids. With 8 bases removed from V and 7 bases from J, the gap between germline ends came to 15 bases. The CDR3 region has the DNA TGTGCCAGCTCGTTGGGGGGTGACCAGCCCCAGCATTTT. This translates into CASSLGGDQPQHF.

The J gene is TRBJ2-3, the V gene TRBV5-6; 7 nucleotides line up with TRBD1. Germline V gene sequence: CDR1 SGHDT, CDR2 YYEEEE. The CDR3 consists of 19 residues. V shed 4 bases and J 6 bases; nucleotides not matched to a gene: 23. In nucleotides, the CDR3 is TGTGCCAGCAGCGCATCGGCTCGACAGGGTTTCGTCTTCGTTGATACGCAGTATTTT. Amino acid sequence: CASSASARQGFVFVDTQYF. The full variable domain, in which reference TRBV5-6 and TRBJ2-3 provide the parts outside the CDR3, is DAGVTQSPTHLIKTRGQQVTLRCSPKSGHDTVSWYQQALGQGPQFIFQYYEEEERQRGNFPDRFSGHQFPNYSSELNVNALLLGDSALYLCASSASARQGFVFVDTQYFGPGTRLTVL.

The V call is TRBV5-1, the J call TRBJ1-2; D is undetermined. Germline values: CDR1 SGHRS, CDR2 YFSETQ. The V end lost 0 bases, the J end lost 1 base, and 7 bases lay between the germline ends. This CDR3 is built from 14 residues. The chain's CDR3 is CASSLGLFNYGYTF. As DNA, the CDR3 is TGCGCCAGCAGCTTGGGACTGTTTAACTATGGCTACACCTTC.

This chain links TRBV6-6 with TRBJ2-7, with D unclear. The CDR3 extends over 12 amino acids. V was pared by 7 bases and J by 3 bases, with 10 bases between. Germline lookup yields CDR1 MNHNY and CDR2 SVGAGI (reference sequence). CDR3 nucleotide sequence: TGTGCCAGCACGGCACTCGGCTACGAGCAGTACTTC. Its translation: CASTALGYEQYF.

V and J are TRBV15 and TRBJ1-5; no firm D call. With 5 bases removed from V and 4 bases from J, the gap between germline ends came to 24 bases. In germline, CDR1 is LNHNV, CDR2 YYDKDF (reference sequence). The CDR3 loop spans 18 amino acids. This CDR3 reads CATSPTPYGIEVNQPQHF. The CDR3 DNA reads TGTGCCACCAGCCCCACTCCGTACGGGATAGAAGTAAATCAGCCCCAGCATTTT.

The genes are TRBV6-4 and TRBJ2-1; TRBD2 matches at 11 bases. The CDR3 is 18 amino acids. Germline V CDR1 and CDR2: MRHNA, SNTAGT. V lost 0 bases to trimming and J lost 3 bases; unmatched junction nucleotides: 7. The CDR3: CASSDSASGRPLYNEQFF. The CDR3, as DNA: TGTGCCAGCAGTGACTCGGCTAGCGGGAGGCCCCTCTACAATGAGCAGTTCTTC.

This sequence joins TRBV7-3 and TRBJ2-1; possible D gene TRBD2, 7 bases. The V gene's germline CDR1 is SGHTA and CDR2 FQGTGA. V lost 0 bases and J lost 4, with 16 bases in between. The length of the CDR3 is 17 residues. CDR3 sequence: CASSLTFHGGAYNEQFF. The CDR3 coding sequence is TGTGCCAGCAGCTTAACGTTTCATGGGGGGGCTTACAATGAGCAGTTCTTC.

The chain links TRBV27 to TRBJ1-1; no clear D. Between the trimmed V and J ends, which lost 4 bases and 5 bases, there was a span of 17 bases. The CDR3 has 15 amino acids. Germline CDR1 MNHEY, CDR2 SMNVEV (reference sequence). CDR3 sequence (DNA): TGTGCCAGCAGTTCGACTTGGGAGGGTTGGACTGAAGCTTTCTTT. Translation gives CASSSTWEGWTEAFF.

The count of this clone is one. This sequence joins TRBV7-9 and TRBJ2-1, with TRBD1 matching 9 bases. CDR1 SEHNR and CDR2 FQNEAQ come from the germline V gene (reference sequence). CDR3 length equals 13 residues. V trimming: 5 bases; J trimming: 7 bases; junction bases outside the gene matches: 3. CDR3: CASSPGTGNEQFF. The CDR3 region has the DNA TGTGCCAGCAGCCCAGGGACAGGGAATGAGCAGTTCTTC.

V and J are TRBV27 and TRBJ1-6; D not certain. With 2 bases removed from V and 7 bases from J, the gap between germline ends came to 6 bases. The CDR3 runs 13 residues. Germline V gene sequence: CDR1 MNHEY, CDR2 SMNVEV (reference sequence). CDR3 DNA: TGTGCCAGCAGTTTAGGGCCAAATTCACCCCTCCACTTT. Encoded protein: CASSLGPNSPLHF.